In its sample, the clone carrying this T cell receptor (beta chain) was seen many times. Its antigen is undetermined. The sample comes from a study of T cells in Graves' hyperthyroidism and ophthalmopathy. Researchers defined stable Graves' hyperthyroidism as no ophthalmopathy progression within 18 months. Diagnosis rested on symptoms, serum thyroxine and TRAb, thyroid ultrasound, and orbital computed tomography. Overall study findings and caveats: Most clonotypes that expanded in the thyroid above 0.001 also showed up in blood. Researchers report that a 13 V-J model separated ophthalmopathy from stable hyperthyroidism.

With 3 bases clipped from V and 4 bases from J, the junction kept 5 bases outside the gene matches. Germline CDR1 SNHLY, CDR2 FYNNEI. The length of the CDR3 is 16 residues. Researchers amplified the TCR beta CDR3 regions from RNA transcripts. The HTBI set primed first-round TCR CDR3 RT-PCR. TCRdb re-called the multiplex PCR reads with MiXCR, one entry per CDR3 protein. The profile shows about 98,000 distinct CDR3 sequences, about 40% of them singletons. This TCR was sampled from a woman aged 25 to 39 with Graves' hyperthyroidism. Sequencing was performed on peripheral blood or thyroid tissue (not recorded which). V is TRBV2 and J is TRBJ1-6; TRBD1 matches at 8 bases. The CDR3 DNA sequence: TGTGCCAGCAGTGAGGACAGGGTCAATTATAATTCACCCCTCCACTTT. This encodes CASSEDRVNYNSPLHF.